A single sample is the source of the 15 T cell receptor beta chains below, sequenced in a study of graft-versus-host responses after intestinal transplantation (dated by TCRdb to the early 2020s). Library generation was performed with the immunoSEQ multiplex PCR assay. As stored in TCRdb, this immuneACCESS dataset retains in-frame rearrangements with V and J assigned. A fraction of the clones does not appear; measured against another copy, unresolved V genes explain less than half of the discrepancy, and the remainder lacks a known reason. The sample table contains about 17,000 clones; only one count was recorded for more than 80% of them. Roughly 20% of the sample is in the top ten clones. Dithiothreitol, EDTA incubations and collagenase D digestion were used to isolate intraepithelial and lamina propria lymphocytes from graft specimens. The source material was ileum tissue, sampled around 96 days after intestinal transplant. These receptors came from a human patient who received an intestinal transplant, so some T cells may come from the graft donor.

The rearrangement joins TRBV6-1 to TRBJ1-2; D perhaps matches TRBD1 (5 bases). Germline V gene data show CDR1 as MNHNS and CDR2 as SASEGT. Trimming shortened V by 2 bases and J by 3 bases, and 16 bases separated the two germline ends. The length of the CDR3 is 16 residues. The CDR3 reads CASSEWSGRFDYGYTF. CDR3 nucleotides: TGTGCCAGCAGTGAATGGTCAGGGCGGTTCGACTATGGCTACACCTTC.

DNA of the CDR3: TGTGCCAGCAGCTCAGACAGGGGGCATCCATTCAGTGAAGCTTTCTTT. Protein sequence: CASSSDRGHPFSEAFF. The V call is TRBV21-1, the J call TRBJ1-1; the table's D gene call, TRBD1, was not cross checked with the DNA. TRBV21-1 is a pseudogene segment. The CDR3 runs to 16 residues.

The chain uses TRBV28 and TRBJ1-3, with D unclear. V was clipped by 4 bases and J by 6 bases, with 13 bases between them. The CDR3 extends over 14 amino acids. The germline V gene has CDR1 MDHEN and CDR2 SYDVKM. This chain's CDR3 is CASSSPVTENTIYF. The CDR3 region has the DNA TGTGCCAGCAGTTCCCCCGTAACTGAAAACACCATATATTTT.

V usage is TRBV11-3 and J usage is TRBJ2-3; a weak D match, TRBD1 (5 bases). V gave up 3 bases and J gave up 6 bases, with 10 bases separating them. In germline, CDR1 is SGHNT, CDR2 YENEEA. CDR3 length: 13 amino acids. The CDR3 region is CASSFRVGDTQYF. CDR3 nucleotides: TGTGCCAGCAGCTTCAGGGTTGGGGATACGCAGTATTTT.

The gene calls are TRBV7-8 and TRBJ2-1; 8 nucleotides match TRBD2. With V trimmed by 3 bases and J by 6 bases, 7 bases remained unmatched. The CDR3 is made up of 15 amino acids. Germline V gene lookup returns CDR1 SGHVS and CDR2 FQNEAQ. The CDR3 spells CASSLEAGALNEQFF. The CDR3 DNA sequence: TGTGCCAGCAGCTTGGAAGCGGGAGCGCTCAATGAGCAGTTCTTC.

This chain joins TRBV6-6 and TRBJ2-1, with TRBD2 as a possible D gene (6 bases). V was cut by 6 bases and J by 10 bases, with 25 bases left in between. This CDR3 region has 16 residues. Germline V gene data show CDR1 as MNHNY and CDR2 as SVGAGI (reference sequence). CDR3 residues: CASRLFWRDLLGEQFF. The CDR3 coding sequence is TGTGCCAGCAGACTTTTCTGGCGGGATCTGCTCGGGGAGCAGTTCTTC.

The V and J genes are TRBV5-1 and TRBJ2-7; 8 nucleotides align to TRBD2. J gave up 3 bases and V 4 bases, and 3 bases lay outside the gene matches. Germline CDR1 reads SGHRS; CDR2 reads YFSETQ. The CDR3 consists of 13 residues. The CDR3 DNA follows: TGCGCCAGCAGCCCGGGACTAGACTACGAGCAGTACTTC. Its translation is CASSPGLDYEQYF.

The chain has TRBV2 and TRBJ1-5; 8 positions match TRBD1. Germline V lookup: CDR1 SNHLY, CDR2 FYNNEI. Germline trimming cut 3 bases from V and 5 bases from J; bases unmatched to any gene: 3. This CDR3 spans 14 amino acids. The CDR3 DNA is TGTGCCAGCAGTGATGGACAGGGCTATCAGCCCCAGCATTTT. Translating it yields CASSDGQGYQPQHF.

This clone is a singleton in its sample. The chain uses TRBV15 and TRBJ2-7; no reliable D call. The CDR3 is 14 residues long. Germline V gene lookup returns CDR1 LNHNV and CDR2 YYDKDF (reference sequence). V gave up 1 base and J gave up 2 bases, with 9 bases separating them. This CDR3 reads CATSRARRTYEQYF. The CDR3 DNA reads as TGTGCCACCAGCAGAGCTAGGAGAACCTACGAGCAGTACTTC. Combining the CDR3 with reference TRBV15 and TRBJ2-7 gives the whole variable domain DAMVIQNPRYQVTQFGKPVTLSCSQTLNHNVMYWYQQKSSQAPKLLFHYYDKDFNNEADTPDNFQSRRPNTSFCFLDIRSPGLGDTAMYLCATSRARRTYEQYFGPGTRLTVT.

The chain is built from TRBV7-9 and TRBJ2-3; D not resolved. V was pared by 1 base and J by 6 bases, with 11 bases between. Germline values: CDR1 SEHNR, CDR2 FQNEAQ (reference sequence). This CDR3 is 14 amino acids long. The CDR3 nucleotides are TGTGCCAGCAGCTTAGATGGTGTCCAGGATACGCAGTATTTT. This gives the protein CASSLDGVQDTQYF.

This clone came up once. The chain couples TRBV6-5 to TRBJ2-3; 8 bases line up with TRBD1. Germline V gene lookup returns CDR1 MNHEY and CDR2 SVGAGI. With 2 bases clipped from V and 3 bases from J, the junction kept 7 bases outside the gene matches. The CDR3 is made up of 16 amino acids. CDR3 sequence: CASSYLQGGVTDTQYF. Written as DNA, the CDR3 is TGTGCCAGCAGTTACCTACAGGGGGGCGTGACAGATACGCAGTATTTT.

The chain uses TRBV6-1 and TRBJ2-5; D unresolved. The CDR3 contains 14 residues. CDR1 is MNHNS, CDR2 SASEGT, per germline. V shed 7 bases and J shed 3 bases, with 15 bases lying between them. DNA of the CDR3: TGTGCCAGCACTCATCGTGGGCTTGAAGAGACCCAGTACTTC. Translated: CASTHRGLEETQYF.

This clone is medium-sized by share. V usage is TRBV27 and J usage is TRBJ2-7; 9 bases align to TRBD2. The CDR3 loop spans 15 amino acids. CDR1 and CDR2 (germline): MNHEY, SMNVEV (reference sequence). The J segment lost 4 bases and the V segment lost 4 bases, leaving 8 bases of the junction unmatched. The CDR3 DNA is TGTGCCAGCAGTTGGGGCGGGAGGGGCGCTTACGAGCAGTACTTC. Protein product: CASSWGGRGAYEQYF.

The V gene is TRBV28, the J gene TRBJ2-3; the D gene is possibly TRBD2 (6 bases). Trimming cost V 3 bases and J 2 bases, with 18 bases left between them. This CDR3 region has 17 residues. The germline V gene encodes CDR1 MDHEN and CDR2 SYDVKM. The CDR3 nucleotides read TGTGCCAGCAGTTTTCCTATACTAGCCGAAATCACAGATACGCAGTATTTT. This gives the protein CASSFPILAEITDTQYF. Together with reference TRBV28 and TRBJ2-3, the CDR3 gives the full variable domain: DVKVTQSSRYLVKRTGEKVFLECVQDMDHENMFWYRQDPGLGLRLIYFSYDVKMKEKGDIPEGYSVSREKKERFSLILESASTNQTSMYLCASSFPILAEITDTQYFGPGTRLTVL.

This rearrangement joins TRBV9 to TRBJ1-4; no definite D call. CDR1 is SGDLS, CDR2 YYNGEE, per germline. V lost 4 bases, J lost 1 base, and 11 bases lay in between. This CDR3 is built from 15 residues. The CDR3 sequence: CASSLLGGTNEKLFF. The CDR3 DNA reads TGTGCCAGCAGCCTTCTTGGAGGAACTAATGAAAAACTGTTTTTT.